This T cell receptor beta chain was recorded in a study of blood T cell repertoires in COVID-19. As for the study in general: Italy, Spain and the United States were the sources of the convalescent and acute COVID-19 samples. T cells, B-cell-depleted T cells, or PBMCs supplied cDNA or gDNA.

This CDR3 is built from 16 residues. V lost 1 base and J lost 1, with 14 bases in between. CDR1 and CDR2 from the germline V gene are SEHNR and FQNEAQ (reference sequence). This clone was detected only a few times. The identical CDR3 is also encoded by other nucleotide sequences in the sample. As handled by the study authors: Quantification of nucleated cells was approximated via reference gene primer amplification. Repertoires were generated with immunoSEQ multiplex PCR, while TCRdb's copy carries only in-frame clones and drops some. The DNA was the basis for D and trimming; V, J and clone size are from that table. The table has about 180,000 clones, about 90% seen once.

Input material: peripheral blood. This TCR was recovered from a man aged 70 or older with active or convalescent COVID-19. This sequence joins TRBV7-9 and TRBJ2-7, with D tentatively TRBD2 (6 bases). CDR3: CASSLDLGLASYEQYF. CDR3 in DNA: TGTGCCAGCAGCTTAGATTTGGGACTGGCGTCCTACGAGCAGTACTTC.